A single sample is the source of the 23 T cell receptor beta chains below, sequenced in a study of technical replicates of blood from a few donors. Only in-frame clones appear in the TCRdb table, and some are missing; sequencing was by immunoSEQ multiplex PCR. The sample yields some 57,000 clones, 97% seen once. Sequencing was done on a sample of T cells isolated from PBMCs. The receptors originated from a human donor in good health.

The V gene is TRBV18, the J gene TRBJ2-3, with 10 positions matching TRBD2. Germline trimming cut 5 bases from V and 0 bases from J; bases unmatched to any gene: 17. Per germline, CDR1 KGHSH and CDR2 LQKENI. There are 20 residues in the CDR3. The DNA of the CDR3 is TGTGCCAGCTCATCGGAAAGCGGGAGGGCTGACGGATCTAGCACAGATACGCAGTATTTT. Its protein product is CASSSESGRADGSSTDTQYF. The whole variable domain, filled in from reference TRBV18 and TRBJ2-3, reads NAGVMQNPRHLVRRRGQEARLRCSPMKGHSHVYWYRQLPEEGLKFMVYLQKENIIDESGMPKERFSAEFPKEGPSILRIQQVVRGDSAAYFCASSSESGRADGSSTDTQYFGPGTRLTVL.

The chain combines TRBV5-6 with TRBJ2-7; the match to TRBD2 covers 9 bases. Looked up from germline, CDR1 is SGHDT and CDR2 is YYEEEE. Trimming took 0 bases from V and 6 from J; bases not matched to a gene: 4. The CDR3 is made up of 14 amino acids. The CDR3 nucleotides read TGTGCCAGCAGCTTGGTGCGGGGGGGAGGCGAGCAGTACTTC. This sequence encodes CASSLVRGGGEQYF.

The V call is TRBV7-9, the J call TRBJ2-2; the match to TRBD1 covers 8 bases. Germline V gene lookup returns CDR1 SEHNR and CDR2 FQNEAQ (reference sequence). The V segment lost 5 bases and the J segment 5 bases; nucleotides outside the gene matches: 7. The CDR3 is 15 amino acids. This chain's CDR3 is CASSPYTGGTGELFF. The DNA for the CDR3 is TGTGCCAGCAGCCCGTACACAGGGGGGACCGGGGAGCTGTTTTTT.

This chain uses TRBV6-1 with TRBJ1-1; 8 nucleotides match TRBD1. The CDR3 loop spans 13 amino acids. Per germline, CDR1 MNHNS and CDR2 SASEGT. V lost 8 bases and J lost 0; bases outside the gene matches: 2. The CDR3 sequence: CASGTGMNTEAFF. The CDR3 coding sequence is TGTGCCAGCGGGACAGGAATGAACACTGAAGCTTTCTTT.

The CDR3 bases are TGTGCCTGGGGAGGGACAGTCTCTGGAAACACCATATATTTT. Residues: CAWGGTVSGNTIYF. The genes are TRBV30 and TRBJ1-3, with 7 bases identical to TRBD1. This CDR3 is 14 amino acids long. The germline V gene encodes CDR1 GTSNPN and CDR2 SVGIG (reference sequence). V was pared by 5 bases and J by 0 bases, with 4 bases of the junction left unmatched.

The V gene is TRBV5-1, the J gene TRBJ1-2; D not certain. Germline V gene sequence: CDR1 SGHRS, CDR2 YFSETQ. V was trimmed by 4 bases and J by 7 bases, leaving 17 bases between them. The CDR3 covers 14 residues. CDR3 protein: CASSGTKKRAGYTF. DNA of the CDR3: TGCGCCAGCAGCGGAACTAAAAAGAGAGCTGGCTACACCTTC.

This clone was counted a single time. The chain is built from TRBV6-5 and TRBJ2-1, with 7 bases lining up with TRBD2. From germline, CDR1 is MNHEY and CDR2 SVGAGI. The V and J ends lost 6 bases and 0 bases, in that order; junction bases with no gene match: 5. This CDR3 region has 15 residues. The CDR3 region has the DNA TGTGCCAGCAGACCTAGCGGAAGCTCCTACAATGAGCAGTTCTTC. Amino acid sequence: CASRPSGSSYNEQFF.

The chain links TRBV2 to TRBJ2-7, with 9 bases matching TRBD1. CDR1 SNHLY and CDR2 FYNNEI come from the germline V gene. The junction had 7 bases not matched to a gene; V was cut back by 6 bases and J by 1 base. This CDR3 contains 15 residues. DNA of the CDR3: TGTGCCAGCAGGGGGGACAGGGCGGAATCCTACGAGCAGTACTTC. This codes for CASRGDRAESYEQYF.

The chain recombines TRBV2 with TRBJ1-2; D may be TRBD1 (6 bases). The CDR3 extends over 16 amino acids. CDR1 SNHLY and CDR2 FYNNEI come from the germline V gene. With 9 bases removed from V and 1 base from J, the gap between germline ends came to 21 bases. Written as DNA, the CDR3 is TGTGCCAGTCTAGGGGGGGCTCGGACCCTTAACTATGGCTACACCTTC. This encodes CASLGGARTLNYGYTF. The full variable domain, with the rest looked up from reference TRBV2 and TRBJ1-2, is EPEVTQTPSHQVTQMGQEVILRCVPISNHLYFYWYRQILGQKVEFLVSFYNNEISEKSEIFDDQFSVERPDGSNFTLKIRSTKLEDSAMYFCASLGGARTLNYGYTFGSGTRLTVV.

The CDR3 region has the DNA TGCGCCAGCATGGGACAGAACTACGAGCAGTACTTC. It encodes CASMGQNYEQYF. J is TRBJ2-7 and V is TRBV4-1; 7 bases fit TRBD1. The CDR3 has 12 amino acids. Germline trimming cut 7 bases from V and 3 bases from J; bases unmatched to any gene: 3. Germline V gene sequence: CDR1 MGHRA, CDR2 YSYEKL.

The chain is built from TRBV7-2 and TRBJ2-1, with 8 bases identical to TRBD2. The V and J ends lost 1 base and 3 bases, in that order; junction bases with no gene match: 2. This CDR3 region has 15 residues. Per the germline V gene, CDR1 is SGHTA and CDR2 is FQGNSA. CDR3 in DNA: TGTGCCAGCAGCTTAGACGGGACTAGCTACAATGAGCAGTTCTTC. Its protein product is CASSLDGTSYNEQFF.

This chain uses TRBV4-1 with TRBJ2-1; TRBD2 matches 9 bases. CDR1 is MGHRA, CDR2 YSYEKL, per germline. CDR3 length: 16 residues. V was pared by 3 bases and J by 6 bases, with 9 bases of the junction left unmatched. The CDR3 here is CASSHPGGSGGNEQFF. In nucleotides, the CDR3 is TGCGCCAGCAGCCATCCCGGGGGTAGCGGGGGCAATGAGCAGTTCTTC.

The rearrangement joins TRBV5-4 to TRBJ2-7, with a tentative D call TRBD1 (6 bases). The CDR3 runs 13 residues. V lost 4 bases to trimming and J lost 2 bases, with 10 bases between them. From germline, CDR1 is SGHNT and CDR2 YYREEE (reference sequence). CDR3 protein: CASSPGGTYEQYF. CDR3 DNA: TGTGCCAGCAGCCCTGGGGGCACCTACGAGCAGTACTTC.

The chain uses TRBV10-1 and TRBJ2-7; 12 bases match TRBD1. Germline CDR1 is WNHNN and CDR2 is SYGVQD (reference sequence). Germline trimming cut 8 bases from V and 7 bases from J; bases unmatched to any gene: 9. There are 14 residues in the CDR3. The CDR3 DNA is TGCGCCAGCGGACCGGGACAGGGGGCCGGGGAGCAGTACTTC. Residues: CASGPGQGAGEQYF.

This chain links TRBV7-6 with TRBJ2-1; tentatively, D is TRBD1 (5 bases). The CDR3 runs 14 residues. The V end was cut by 6 bases, the J end by 5 bases, with 14 bases between. From germline, CDR1 is SGHVS and CDR2 FNYEAQ. The CDR3 region has the DNA TGTGCCAGCAGGGGGATAAGGGGTAACAATGAGCAGTTCTTC. As protein: CASRGIRGNNEQFF. Full variable domain (remainder filled in from reference TRBV7-6 and TRBJ2-1): GAGVSQSPRYKVTKRGQDVALRCDPISGHVSLYWYRQALGQGPEFLTYFNYEAQQDKSGLPNDRFSAERPEGSISTLTIQRTEQRDSAMYRCASRGIRGNNEQFFGPGTRLTVL.

The chain has TRBV5-6 and TRBJ2-7, with a possible D match to TRBD2 (6 bases). The CDR3 extends over 14 amino acids. The V end was cut by 0 bases, the J end by 2 bases, with 9 bases between. Germline V CDR1 and CDR2: SGHDT, YYEEEE. CDR3 in DNA: TGTGCCAGCAGCTTGGTGACGGGGGCCTACGAGCAGTACTTC. Protein product: CASSLVTGAYEQYF.

The rearrangement joins TRBV7-9 to TRBJ2-7; no firm D call. The CDR3 loop spans 14 amino acids. The ends were cut back, 3 bases at V and 0 bases at J, with 9 bases in the middle. Per the germline V gene, CDR1 is SEHNR and CDR2 is FQNEAQ (reference sequence). The CDR3 is CASSFGGISYEQYF. DNA for the CDR3: TGTGCCAGCAGCTTCGGCGGAATCTCCTACGAGCAGTACTTC.

The chain couples TRBV19 to TRBJ2-7; 7 bases line up with TRBD1. Germline assignment: CDR1 LNHDA and CDR2 SQIVND (reference sequence). This CDR3 is built from 15 residues. Trimming cost V 6 bases and J 2 bases; bases outside gene matches: 10. The CDR3 nucleotides are TGTGCCAGTAGCCCAAGACAGGGTCACACCTACGAGCAGTACTTC. Protein product: CASSPRQGHTYEQYF.

The chain links TRBV21-1 to TRBJ1-1; the DNA was not compared with TRBD1, the D call given in the table. TRBV21-1 is termed a pseudogene. The CDR3 sequence is 11 residues long. The CDR3 spells CASPTGAEAFF. In DNA form, the CDR3 reads TGTGCCAGCCCCACAGGGGCTGAAGCTTTCTTT.

V gene TRBV11-3 combines with J gene TRBJ2-3; 10 nucleotides agree with TRBD1. Trimming removed 8 bases from V and 3 bases from J; junction bases left unmatched: 5. This CDR3 has 14 amino acids. In germline, CDR1 is SGHNT, CDR2 YENEEA. The CDR3 loop is CASSRDRGTDTQYF. The CDR3 DNA reads TGTGCCAGCTCACGGGACAGGGGTACAGATACGCAGTATTTT. Complete variable domain (other parts from reference TRBV11-3 and TRBJ2-3): EAGVVQSPRYKIIEKKQPVAFWCNPISGHNTLYWYLQNLGQGPELLIRYENEEAVDDSQLPKDRFSAERLKGVDSTLKIQPAELGDSAVYLCASSRDRGTDTQYFGPGTRLTVL.

CDR3 sequence reads: CASNRGGNSNQPQHF. In nucleotides, the CDR3 is TGTGCCAGCAACCGGGGTGGGAATAGCAATCAGCCCCAGCATTTT. The chain carries TRBV28 and TRBJ1-5; D is unresolved. The CDR3 is 15 amino acids. The germline gives CDR1 MDHEN, CDR2 SYDVKM. V lost 7 bases, J lost 0 bases, and 13 bases lay in between.

The chain employs TRBV6-1 and TRBJ1-2; no definite D call. The length of the CDR3 is 15 residues. V was pared by 0 bases and J by 4 bases, with 12 bases between. Looked up from germline, CDR1 is MNHNS and CDR2 is SASEGT. CDR3: CASSEALQHGYGYTF. CDR3 DNA: TGTGCCAGCAGTGAAGCGCTACAGCACGGCTATGGCTACACCTTC.

The chain links TRBV13 to TRBJ1-6, with unresolved D. V shed 7 bases and J shed 9 bases, with 19 bases lying between them. Per germline, CDR1 PRHDT and CDR2 FYEKMQ (reference sequence). The CDR3 is 15 amino acids. The CDR3 spells CASTHGSTGGSPLHF. The DNA for the CDR3 is TGTGCCAGCACCCATGGGTCAACCGGAGGTTCACCCCTCCACTTT. Full variable domain (missing parts from reference TRBV13 and TRBJ1-6): AAGVIQSPRHLIKEKRETATLKCYPIPRHDTVYWYQQGPGQDPQFLISFYEKMQSDKGSIPDRFSAQQFSDYHSELNMSSLELGDSALYFCASTHGSTGGSPLHFGNGTRLTVT.